Listed below are T cell receptor beta chains from one sample, sequenced in a study of blood T cell repertoires in COVID-19. The table came from immunoSEQ multiplex PCR; TCRdb's copy has only in-frame clones and leaves some out. The profile shows 140,000 to 150,000 clones, 80% to 85% of them singletons. Sequenced sample: peripheral blood. These receptors were taken from a human donor in a cohort sampled during active COVID-19. Each CDR3 is given without its conserved first and last residue. The size field is filled for only some rows; it gives once, few, many or a size class.

V	J	size	CDR3
TRBV6-1	TRBJ1-4	-	ASSDNTGGRKLF
TRBV20-1	TRBJ1-5	-	SASQAGYFSNQPQH
TRBV28	TRBJ2-1	many	ASSLNLAGVNEQF
TRBV3-1/TRBV3-2	TRBJ1-1	once	ASSQEKRHTEAF
TRBV4-3	TRBJ1-4	-	ASSQEGAGEKLF
TRBV5-1	TRBJ1-1	-	ASSSTGLNTEAF
TRBV4-3	TRBJ2-1	-	ASSLFTGDPSYNEQF
TRBV5-4	TRBJ2-3	-	ASTTGGPATDTQY
TRBV5-6	TRBJ2-5	-	ASSLTADQETQY
TRBV18	TRBJ1-1	-	ASSGGVGQEAF
TRBV5-1	TRBJ1-2	-	ASSPGFDGFYGYT
TRBV29-1	TRBJ1-1	-	SVEAVTDNTEAF
TRBV19	TRBJ2-1	-	ASSMGADEQF
TRBV12-3/TRBV12-4	TRBJ1-1	-	ASSLKGDTEAF
TRBV28	TRBJ2-5	-	ASSFSQGAAGETQY
TRBV5-1	TRBJ1-2	-	ASRPGDNYGYT